The rows below give T cell receptor beta chains drawn from one sample of a study of glioma-infiltrating T cells after dendritic cell vaccination. Using immunoSEQ multiplex PCR, the repertoire was profiled, and TCRdb retains in-frame clones only, with some absent. The sample records around 96,000 clones, 70% to 80% being singletons. The sequencing here drew on blood, taken before dendritic cell vaccination. These receptors were obtained from a human donor with glioblastoma. Each CDR3 is given with its conserved first and last residue. The order of the fields is V gene, J gene, clone size, D gene, CDR3 DNA, CDR3 protein. A D gene is named only where the DNA matches it firmly. Clone size, where shown, is once, few, many, or a class for clones that have expanded.

TRBV19	TRBJ1-5	NA	TRBD1	TGTGCCAGTACCCTACAGGGGGCTAGCAATCAGCCCCAGCATTTT	CASTLQGASNQPQHF
TRBV6-5	TRBJ1-1	NA	TRBD1	TGTGCCAGCAGTTCCATAGGACAGGGGGCCCGCGCTTTCTTT	CASSSIGQGARAFF
TRBV6-1	TRBJ1-4	few	TRBD1	TGTGCCAGCAACACGAGGACAGGGGAGGAAAAACTGTTTTTT	CASNTRTGEEKLFF
TRBV6-4	TRBJ1-5	NA	NA	TGTGCCAGCAGTGAACAGGACAATCAGCCCCAGCATTTT	CASSEQDNQPQHF
TRBV19	TRBJ1-2	NA	TRBD1	TGTGCCAGTAATCCGGGCAGGGGGTATGGCTACACCTTC	CASNPGRGYGYTF
TRBV5-6	TRBJ1-2	NA	NA	TGTGCCAGCAGCTTGGTCTTACAGAGCTATGGCTACACCTTC	CASSLVLQSYGYTF
TRBV9	TRBJ1-1	NA	TRBD1	TGTGCCAGCAGCCCTTGGACAGGGGGAAACACTGAAGCTTTCTTT	CASSPWTGGNTEAFF
TRBV30	TRBJ2-7	few	TRBD1	TGTGCCTGGAGTAAGGGGGCGTATAACGAGCAGTACTTC	CAWSKGAYNEQYF
TRBV6-5	TRBJ2-5	NA	NA	TGTGCCAGCAGTACTCCCAGCGGACCACAAGAGACCCAGTACTTC	CASSTPSGPQETQYF
TRBV19	TRBJ2-3	NA	TRBD1	TGTGCCAGTAGGTGGACAGGGAACACAGATACGCAGTATTTT	CASRWTGNTDTQYF
TRBV6-5	TRBJ2-3	NA	NA	TGTGCCAGCAGACCTCGAGCAGATACGCAGTATTTT	CASRPRADTQYF
TRBV4-1	TRBJ2-2	few	NA	TGCGCCAGCAGCCAAGTTGAGTGGGGGGCCGGGGAGCTGTTTTTT	CASSQVEWGAGELFF
TRBV5-1	TRBJ2-7	NA	NA	TGCGCCAGCAGCTTGGAAACGGGGGACTCCTACGAGCAGTACTTC	CASSLETGDSYEQYF
TRBV6-5	TRBJ2-5	NA	NA	TGTGCCAGCAGACAAAAAGAGACCCAGTACTTC	CASRQKETQYF
TRBV28	TRBJ2-7	NA	NA	TGTGCCAGCAGTTTCCCTCGGGATAACTACGAGCAGTACTTC	CASSFPRDNYEQYF
TRBV6-5	TRBJ2-5	NA	NA	TGTGCCAGCAGTTCCCGTCGAGCCCAAGAGACCCAGTACTTC	CASSSRRAQETQYF
TRBV7-6	TRBJ2-1	NA	NA	TGTGCCAGCAGCTCAAACCCGGTCGGAGGTGAGCAGTTCTTC	CASSSNPVGGEQFF
TRBV9	TRBJ2-7	NA	TRBD2	TGTGCCAGCAGCGGGACTAGCTTCGACGAGCAGTACTTC	CASSGTSFDEQYF
TRBV2	TRBJ1-5	NA	NA	TGTGCCAGCACCATAGGGGAGGGGTTGGGTCAGCCCCAGCATTTT	CASTIGEGLGQPQHF
TRBV10-3	TRBJ2-5	NA	TRBD2	TGTGCCATCAGTGAATCCGGACTAGCAGTAGGGGAGACCCAGTACTTC	CAISESGLAVGETQYF
TRBV18	TRBJ2-5	NA	NA	TGTGCCAGCTCACCAGAGCTCCAAGAGACCCAGTACTTC	CASSPELQETQYF
TRBV6-4	TRBJ1-2	NA	NA	TGTGCCAGCAGCGCCGCTGCCTATGCTAACTATGGCTACACCTTC	CASSAAAYANYGYTF
TRBV5-6	TRBJ2-2	NA	NA	TGTGCCAGCAGCTTAAGGGACATCCCGAACACCGGGGAGCTGTTTTTT	CASSLRDIPNTGELFF
TRBV28	TRBJ1-1	NA	NA	TGTGCCAGCAGGACCACTAAGTACGGACAGCTAAACACTGAAGCTTTCTTT	CASRTTKYGQLNTEAFF
TRBV5-4	TRBJ2-7	NA	NA	TGTGCCAGCAGCTTGGGAGGGAGTTTGTACGAGCAGTACTTC	CASSLGGSLYEQYF